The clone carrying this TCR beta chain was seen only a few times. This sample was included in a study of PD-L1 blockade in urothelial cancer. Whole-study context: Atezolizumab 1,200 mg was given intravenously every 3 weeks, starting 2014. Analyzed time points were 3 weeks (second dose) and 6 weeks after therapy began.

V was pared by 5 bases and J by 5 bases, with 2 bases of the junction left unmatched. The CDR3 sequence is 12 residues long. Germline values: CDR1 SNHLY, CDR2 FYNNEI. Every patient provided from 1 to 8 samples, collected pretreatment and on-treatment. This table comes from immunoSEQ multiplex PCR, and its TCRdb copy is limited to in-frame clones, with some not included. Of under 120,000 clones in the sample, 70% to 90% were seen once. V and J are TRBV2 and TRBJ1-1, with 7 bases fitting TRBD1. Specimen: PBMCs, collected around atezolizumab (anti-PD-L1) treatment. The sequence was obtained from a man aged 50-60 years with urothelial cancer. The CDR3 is CASSTGETEAFF. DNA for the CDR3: TGTGCCAGCAGTACAGGGGAAACTGAAGCTTTCTTT.